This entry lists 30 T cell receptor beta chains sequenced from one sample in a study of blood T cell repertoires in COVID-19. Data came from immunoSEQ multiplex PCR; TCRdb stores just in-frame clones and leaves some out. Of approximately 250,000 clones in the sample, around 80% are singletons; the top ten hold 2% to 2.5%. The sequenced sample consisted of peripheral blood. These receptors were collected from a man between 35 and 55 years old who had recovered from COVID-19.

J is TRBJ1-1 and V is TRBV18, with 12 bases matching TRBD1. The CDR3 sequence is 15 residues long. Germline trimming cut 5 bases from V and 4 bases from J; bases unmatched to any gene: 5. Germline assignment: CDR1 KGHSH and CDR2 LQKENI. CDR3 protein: CASSSEGQGATEAFF. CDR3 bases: TGTGCCAGCTCATCAGAGGGACAGGGGGCCACTGAAGCTTTCTTT.

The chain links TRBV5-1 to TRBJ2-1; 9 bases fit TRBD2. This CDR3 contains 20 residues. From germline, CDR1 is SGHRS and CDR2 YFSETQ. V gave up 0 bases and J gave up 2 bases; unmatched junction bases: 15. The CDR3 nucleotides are TGCGCCAGCAGCTTGGTGTTTGCGGGAGGGTTTAATTCCGCCTACAATGAGCAGTTCTTC. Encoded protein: CASSLVFAGGFNSAYNEQFF.

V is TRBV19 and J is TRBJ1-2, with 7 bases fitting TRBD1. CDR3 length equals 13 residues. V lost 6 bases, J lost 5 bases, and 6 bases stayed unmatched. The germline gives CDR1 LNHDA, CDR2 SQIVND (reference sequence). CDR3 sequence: CASRPGTAYGYTF. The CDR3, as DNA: TGTGCCAGTAGGCCCGGGACAGCTTATGGCTACACCTTC. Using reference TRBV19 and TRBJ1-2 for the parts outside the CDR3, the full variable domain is DGGITQSPKYLFRKEGQNVTLSCEQNLNHDAMYWYRQDPGQGLRLIYYSQIVNDFQKGDIAEGYSVSREKKESFPLTVTSAQKNPTAFYLCASRPGTAYGYTFGSGTRLTVV.

The CDR3 reads CASSQDAVNPDSYNSPLHF. The DNA of the CDR3 is TGCGCCAGCAGCCAAGATGCGGTTAACCCGGACTCCTATAATTCACCCCTCCACTTT. The chain carries TRBV4-3 and TRBJ1-6; D is undetermined. Trimming cost V 0 bases and J 0 bases, with 15 bases left between them. CDR3 length: 19 amino acids. The germline V gene encodes CDR1 LGHNA and CDR2 YSLEER.

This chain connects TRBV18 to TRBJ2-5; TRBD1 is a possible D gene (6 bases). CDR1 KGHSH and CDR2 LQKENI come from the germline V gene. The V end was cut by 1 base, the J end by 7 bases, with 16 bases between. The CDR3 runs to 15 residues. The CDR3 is CASSPRDNRGGTQYF. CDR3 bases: TGTGCCAGCTCACCACGGGACAACCGCGGTGGGACCCAGTACTTC.

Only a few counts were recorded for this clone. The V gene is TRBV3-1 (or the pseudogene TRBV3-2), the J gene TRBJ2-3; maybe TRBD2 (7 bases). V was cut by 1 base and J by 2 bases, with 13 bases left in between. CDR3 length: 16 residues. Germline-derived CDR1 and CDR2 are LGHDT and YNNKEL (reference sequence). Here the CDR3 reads CASSQAEAGATDTQYF. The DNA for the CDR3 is TGTGCCAGCAGCCAAGCTGAGGCGGGGGCCACAGATACGCAGTATTTT.

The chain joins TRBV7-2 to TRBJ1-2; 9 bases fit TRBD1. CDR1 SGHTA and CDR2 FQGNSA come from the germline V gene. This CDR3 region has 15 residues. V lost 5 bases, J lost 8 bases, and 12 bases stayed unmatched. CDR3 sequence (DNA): TGTGCCAGCAGCATAAAGACAGGGGGAATGGGGGGCTACACCTTC. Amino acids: CASSIKTGGMGGYTF.

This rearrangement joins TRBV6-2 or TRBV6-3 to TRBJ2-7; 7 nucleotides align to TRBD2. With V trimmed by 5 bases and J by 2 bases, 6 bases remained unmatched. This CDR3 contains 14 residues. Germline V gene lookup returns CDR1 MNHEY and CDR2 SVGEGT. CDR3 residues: CASSRPSGAYEQYF. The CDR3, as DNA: TGTGCCAGCAGTAGACCGAGCGGGGCCTACGAGCAGTACTTC.

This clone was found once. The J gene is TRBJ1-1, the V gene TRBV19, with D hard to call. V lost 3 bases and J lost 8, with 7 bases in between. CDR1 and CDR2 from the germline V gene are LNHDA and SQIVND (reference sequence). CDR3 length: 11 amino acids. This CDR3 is CASSMFREAFF. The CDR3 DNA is TGTGCCAGTAGTATGTTCAGGGAAGCTTTCTTT.

DNA of the CDR3: TGTGCCAGCAGCGTTTCAGGGGGACCTAACTATGGCTACACCTTC. It codes for CASSVSGGPNYGYTF. This sequence joins TRBV7-2 and TRBJ1-2; TRBD1 matches at 7 bases. The CDR3 runs to 15 residues. CDR1 is SGHTA, CDR2 FQGNSA, per germline. V shed 5 bases and J 0 bases; nucleotides not matched to a gene: 6.

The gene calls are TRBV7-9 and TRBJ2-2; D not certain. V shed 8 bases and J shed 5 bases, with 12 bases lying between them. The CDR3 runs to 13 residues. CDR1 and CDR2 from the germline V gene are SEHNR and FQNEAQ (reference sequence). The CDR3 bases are TGTGCCAGCGCCCCACTTTTTACCGGGGAGCTGTTTTTT. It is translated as CASAPLFTGELFF.

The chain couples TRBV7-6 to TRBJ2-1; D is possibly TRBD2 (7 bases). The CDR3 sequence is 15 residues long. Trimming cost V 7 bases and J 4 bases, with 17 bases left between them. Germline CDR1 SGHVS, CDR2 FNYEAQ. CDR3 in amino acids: CASTHRRGGYNEQFF. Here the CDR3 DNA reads TGTGCCAGCACCCACAGGAGGGGGGGTTACAATGAGCAGTTCTTC. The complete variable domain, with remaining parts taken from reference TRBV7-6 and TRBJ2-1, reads GAGVSQSPRYKVTKRGQDVALRCDPISGHVSLYWYRQALGQGPEFLTYFNYEAQQDKSGLPNDRFSAERPEGSISTLTIQRTEQRDSAMYRCASTHRRGGYNEQFFGPGTRLTVL.

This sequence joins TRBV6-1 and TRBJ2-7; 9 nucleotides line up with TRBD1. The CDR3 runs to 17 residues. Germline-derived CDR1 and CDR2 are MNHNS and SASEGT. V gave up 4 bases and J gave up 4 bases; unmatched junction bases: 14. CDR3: CASSVQYWGQGIYEQYF. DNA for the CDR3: TGTGCCAGCAGTGTACAATACTGGGGACAGGGTATTTACGAGCAGTACTTC.

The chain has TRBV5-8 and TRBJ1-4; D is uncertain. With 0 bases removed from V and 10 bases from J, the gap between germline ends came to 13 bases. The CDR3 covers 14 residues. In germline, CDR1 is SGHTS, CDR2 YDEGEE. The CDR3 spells CASSLDSRGGKLFF. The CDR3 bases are TGTGCCAGCAGCTTGGACAGTCGGGGTGGAAAACTGTTTTTT.

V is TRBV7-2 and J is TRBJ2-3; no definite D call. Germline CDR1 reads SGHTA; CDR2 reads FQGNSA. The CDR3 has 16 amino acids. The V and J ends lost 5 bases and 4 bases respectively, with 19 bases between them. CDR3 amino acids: CASSPGSAASADTQYF. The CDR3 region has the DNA TGTGCCAGCAGCCCAGGTTCGGCTGCTTCGGCAGATACGCAGTATTTT.

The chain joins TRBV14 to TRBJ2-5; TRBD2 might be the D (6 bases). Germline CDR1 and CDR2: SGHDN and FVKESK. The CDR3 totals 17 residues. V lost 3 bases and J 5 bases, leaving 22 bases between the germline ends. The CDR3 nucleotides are TGTGCCAGCAGCCAGTATTTAGCGGAGGGTGTCGAGGAGACCCAGTACTTC. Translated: CASSQYLAEGVEETQYF.

The DNA of the CDR3 is TGCGCCAGCAGTGAGTCCAGGACTGGTAACTATGGCTACACCTTC. It is translated as CASSESRTGNYGYTF. The chain recombines TRBV10-1 with TRBJ1-2; D not certain. V gave up 0 bases and J gave up 1 base, with 9 bases separating them. The CDR3 totals 15 residues. Germline V gene data show CDR1 as WNHNN and CDR2 as SYGVQD (reference sequence).

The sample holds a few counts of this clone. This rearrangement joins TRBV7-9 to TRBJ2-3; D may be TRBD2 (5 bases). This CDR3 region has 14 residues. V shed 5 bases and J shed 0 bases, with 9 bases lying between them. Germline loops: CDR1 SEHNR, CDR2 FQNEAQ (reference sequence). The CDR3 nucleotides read TGTGCCAGCAGCCTGGAGGCGAGCACAGATACGCAGTATTTT. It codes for CASSLEASTDTQYF.

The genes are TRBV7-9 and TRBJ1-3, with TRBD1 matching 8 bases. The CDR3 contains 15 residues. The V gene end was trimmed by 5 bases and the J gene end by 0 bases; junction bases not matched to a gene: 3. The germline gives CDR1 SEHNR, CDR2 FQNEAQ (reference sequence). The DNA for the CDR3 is TGTGCCAGCAGCCTGACAGGGGACTCTGGAAACACCATATATTTT. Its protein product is CASSLTGDSGNTIYF.

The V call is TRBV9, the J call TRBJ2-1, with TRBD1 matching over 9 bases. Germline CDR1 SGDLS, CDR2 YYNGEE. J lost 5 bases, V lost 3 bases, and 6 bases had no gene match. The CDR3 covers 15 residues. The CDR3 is CASSEGQGIDNEQFF. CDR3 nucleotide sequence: TGTGCCAGCAGCGAAGGACAGGGGATCGACAATGAGCAGTTCTTC.

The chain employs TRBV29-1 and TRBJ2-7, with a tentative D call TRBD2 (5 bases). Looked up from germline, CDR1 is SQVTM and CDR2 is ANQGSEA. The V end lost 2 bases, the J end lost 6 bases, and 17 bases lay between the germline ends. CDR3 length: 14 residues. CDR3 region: CSVEPAGELGEQYF. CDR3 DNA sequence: TGCAGCGTTGAACCCGCCGGGGAACTTGGCGAGCAGTACTTC.

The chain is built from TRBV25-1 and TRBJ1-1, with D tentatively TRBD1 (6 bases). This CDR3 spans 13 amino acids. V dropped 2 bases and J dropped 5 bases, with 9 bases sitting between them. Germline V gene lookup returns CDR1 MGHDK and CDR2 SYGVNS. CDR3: CASSEGRGTEAFF. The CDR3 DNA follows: TGTGCCAGCAGTGAAGGGAGGGGGACTGAAGCTTTCTTT.

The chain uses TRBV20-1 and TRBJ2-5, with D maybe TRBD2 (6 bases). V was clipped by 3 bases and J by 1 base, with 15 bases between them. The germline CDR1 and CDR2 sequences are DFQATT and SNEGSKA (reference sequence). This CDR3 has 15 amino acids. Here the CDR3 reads CSASSGGDPQETQYF. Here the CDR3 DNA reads TGCAGTGCTAGTTCTGGCGGGGACCCCCAAGAGACCCAGTACTTC.

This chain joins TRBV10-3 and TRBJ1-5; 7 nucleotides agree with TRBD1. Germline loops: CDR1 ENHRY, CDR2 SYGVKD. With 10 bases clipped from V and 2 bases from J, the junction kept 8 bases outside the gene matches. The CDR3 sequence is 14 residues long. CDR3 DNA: TGTGCCACCCGCGACAGGGATCGCAATCAGCCCCAGCATTTT. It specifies CATRDRDRNQPQHF.

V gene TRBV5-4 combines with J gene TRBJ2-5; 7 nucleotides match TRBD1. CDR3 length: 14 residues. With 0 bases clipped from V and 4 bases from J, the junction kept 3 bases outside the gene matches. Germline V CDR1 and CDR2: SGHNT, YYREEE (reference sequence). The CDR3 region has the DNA TGTGCCAGCAGCTTGGCCGGGACAGCAGAGACCCAGTACTTC. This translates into CASSLAGTAETQYF.

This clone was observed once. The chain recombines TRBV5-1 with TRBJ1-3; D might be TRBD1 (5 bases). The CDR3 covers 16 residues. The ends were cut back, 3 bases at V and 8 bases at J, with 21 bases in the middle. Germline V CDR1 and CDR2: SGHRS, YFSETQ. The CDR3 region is CASSYLDTTHGDTIYF. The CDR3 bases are TGCGCCAGCAGCTACCTGGACACGACCCATGGGGACACCATATATTTT.

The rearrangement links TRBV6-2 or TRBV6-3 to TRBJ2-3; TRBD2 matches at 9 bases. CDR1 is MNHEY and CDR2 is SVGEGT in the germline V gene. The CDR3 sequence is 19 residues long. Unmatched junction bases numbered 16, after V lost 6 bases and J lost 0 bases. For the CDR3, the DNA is TGTGCCAGCAGCCCTCGGGGAAACTTGCGGGGGGGAAGCACAGATACGCAGTATTTT. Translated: CASSPRGNLRGGSTDTQYF.

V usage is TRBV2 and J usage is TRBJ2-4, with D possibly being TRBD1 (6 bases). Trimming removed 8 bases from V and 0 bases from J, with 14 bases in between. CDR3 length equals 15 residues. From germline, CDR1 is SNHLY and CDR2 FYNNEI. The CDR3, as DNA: TGTGCCAGCGCGGACAGAGCTTTAGCCAAAAACATTCAGTACTTC. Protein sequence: CASADRALAKNIQYF.

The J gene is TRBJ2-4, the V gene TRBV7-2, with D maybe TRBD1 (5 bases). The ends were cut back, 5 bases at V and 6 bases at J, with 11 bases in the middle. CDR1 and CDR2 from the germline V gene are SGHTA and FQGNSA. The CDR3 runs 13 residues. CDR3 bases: TGTGCCAGCAGCCAGGGCAGCCGAAACATTCAGTACTTC. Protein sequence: CASSQGSRNIQYF.

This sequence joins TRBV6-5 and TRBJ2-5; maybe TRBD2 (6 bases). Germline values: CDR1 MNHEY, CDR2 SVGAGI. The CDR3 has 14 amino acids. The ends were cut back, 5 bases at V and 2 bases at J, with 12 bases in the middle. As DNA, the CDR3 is TGTGCCAGCAGTAGAGTGGGGGGACAAGAGACCCAGTACTTC. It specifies CASSRVGGQETQYF.